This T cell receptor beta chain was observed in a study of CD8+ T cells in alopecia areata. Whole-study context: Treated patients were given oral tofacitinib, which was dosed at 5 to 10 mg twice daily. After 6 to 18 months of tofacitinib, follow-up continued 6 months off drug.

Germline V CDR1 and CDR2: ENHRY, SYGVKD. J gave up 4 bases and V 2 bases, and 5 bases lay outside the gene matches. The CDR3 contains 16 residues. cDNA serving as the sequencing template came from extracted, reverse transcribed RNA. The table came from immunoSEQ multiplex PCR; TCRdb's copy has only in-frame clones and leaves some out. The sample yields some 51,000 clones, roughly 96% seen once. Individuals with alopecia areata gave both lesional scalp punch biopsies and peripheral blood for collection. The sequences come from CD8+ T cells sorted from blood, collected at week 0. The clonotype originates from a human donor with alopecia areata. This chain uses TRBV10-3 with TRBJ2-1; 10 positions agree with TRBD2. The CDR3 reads CAISEPERGGYNEQFF. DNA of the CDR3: TGTGCCATCAGTGAGCCGGAGCGGGGGGGGTACAATGAGCAGTTCTTC.